Given below is one TCR beta chain in context. Its antigen is undetermined. After removal of 3 bases from V and 0 bases from J, the junction contained 18 bases not matched to a gene. The CDR3 is 22 amino acids. Germline V gives CDR1 SGHAT, CDR2 FQNNGV. The sample comes from a study of T cell repertoires in cytomegalovirus infection. Study-wide context: CMV infection plus the matching HLA type was flagged by public TCR beta signatures.

Each CDR3 protein gets one entry after TCRdb re-called the reads with MiXCR. Among roughly 350,000 distinct CDR3 sequences listed, approximately 35% were seen once. The clonotype originates from a human donor in good health (CMV status not recorded). Some clones in this sample may be carry-over from other donors' samples. The chain carries TRBV11-2 and TRBJ2-6; the match to TRBD2 covers 9 bases. This material consisted of cultured PBMCs, taken from culture after CMV antigen stimulation. The DNA for the CDR3 is TGTGCCAGCAGCTTCCCCAGGGTCCTAGCGGGGAGGCCCCTCTCTGGGGCCAACGTCCTGACTTTC. It specifies CASSFPRVLAGRPLSGANVLTF.